This TCR beta chain was observed in a study of T cells after yellow fever vaccination. Study information: SMART-Seq v4 Ultra Low Input served to prepare low-cell-number fractions. Study observations and caveats: The study found a weaker secondary response that peaked faster, day 5 versus 15. Post-booster reappearance was seen for most primary-vaccination clones (96% CD4, about 88% CD8). A small proportion of clonotypes was detected in both the CD4 and CD8 compartments.

Concerning this clonotype: Its antigen is unidentified.

The CDR3 totals 14 residues. Germline values: CDR1 MNHEY, CDR2 SVGEGT. The trim removed 4 bases at V and 3 bases at J, leaving 5 bases unmatched. TCRdb used MiXCR to reprocess the 5' RACE reads, holding one entry per CDR3 protein. Altogether some 600,000 distinct CDR3 sequences are present, less than 20% being singletons, with the ten largest covering 17%. The V call is TRBV6-2 or TRBV6-3, the J call TRBJ1-1, with 7 nucleotides matching TRBD1. Specimen: PBMCs, collected around 5 days after the first yellow fever vaccination. This sequence was found in a man aged 18-30 years who received the YFV17D yellow fever vaccine. The CDR3 bases are TGTGCCAGCAGTTCGCACAGGGGAGACACTGAAGCTTTCTTT. It specifies CASSSHRGDTEAFF.